This T cell receptor (beta chain) was retrieved from a study of cytomegalovirus exposure and HLA in healthy donors. Study outcomes and limitations: Researchers counted over 150 TCR beta chains as cytomegalovirus-associated.

Trimming removed 6 bases from V and 2 bases from J; junction bases left unmatched: 15. This CDR3 region has 18 residues. The germline gives CDR1 MDHEN, CDR2 SYDVKM. Regarding this clone: Its target is unknown.

TCRdb's table, derived via immunoSEQ multiplex PCR, lists solely in-frame clones and lacks some. The data show 65,000 to 75,000 clones, with approximately 95% seen just once and about 1.4% held by the top ten. J is TRBJ2-3 and V is TRBV28; TRBD2 matches 9 bases. The specimen sequenced was PBMCs. The origin of this receptor is a man aged 18 to 35 in good health and CMV-seropositive. The CDR3 protein is CASRDPGLAETITDTQYF. CDR3 DNA sequence: TGTGCCAGCAGGGATCCGGGACTAGCAGAGACTATCACAGATACGCAGTATTTT.